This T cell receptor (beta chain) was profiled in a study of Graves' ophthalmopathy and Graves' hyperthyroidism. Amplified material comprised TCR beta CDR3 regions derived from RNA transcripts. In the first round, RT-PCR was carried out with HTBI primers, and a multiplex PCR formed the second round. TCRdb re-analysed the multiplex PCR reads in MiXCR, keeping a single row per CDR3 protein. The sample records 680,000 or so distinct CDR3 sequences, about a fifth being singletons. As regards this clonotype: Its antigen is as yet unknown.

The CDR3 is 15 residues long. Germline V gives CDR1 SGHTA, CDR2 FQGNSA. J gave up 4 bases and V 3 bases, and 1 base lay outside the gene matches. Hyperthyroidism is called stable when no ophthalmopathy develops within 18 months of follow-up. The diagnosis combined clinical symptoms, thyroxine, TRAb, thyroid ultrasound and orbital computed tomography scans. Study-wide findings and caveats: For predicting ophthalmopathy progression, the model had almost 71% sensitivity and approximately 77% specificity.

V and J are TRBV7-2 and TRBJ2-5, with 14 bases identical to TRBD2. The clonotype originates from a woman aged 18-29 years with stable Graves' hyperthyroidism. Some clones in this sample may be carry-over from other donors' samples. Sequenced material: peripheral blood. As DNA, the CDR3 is TGTGCCAGCAGCTTTGGGACTAGCGGGGGAGAGACCCAGTACTTC. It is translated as CASSFGTSGGETQYF.